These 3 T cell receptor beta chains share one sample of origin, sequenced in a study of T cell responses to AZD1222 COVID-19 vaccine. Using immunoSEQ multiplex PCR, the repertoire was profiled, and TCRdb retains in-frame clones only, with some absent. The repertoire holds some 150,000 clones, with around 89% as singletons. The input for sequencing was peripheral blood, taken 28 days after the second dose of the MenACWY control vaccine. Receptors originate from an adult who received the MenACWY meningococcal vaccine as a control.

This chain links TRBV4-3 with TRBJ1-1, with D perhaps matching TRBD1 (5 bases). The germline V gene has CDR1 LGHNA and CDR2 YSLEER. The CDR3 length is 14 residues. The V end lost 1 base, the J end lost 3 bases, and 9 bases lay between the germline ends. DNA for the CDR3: TGCGCCAGCAGCCAAGCGGGGGAGTACACTGAAGCTTTCTTT. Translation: CASSQAGEYTEAFF.

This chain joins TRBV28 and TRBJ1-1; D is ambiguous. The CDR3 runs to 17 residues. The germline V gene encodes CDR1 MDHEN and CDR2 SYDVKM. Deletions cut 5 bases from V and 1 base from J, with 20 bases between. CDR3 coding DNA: TGTGCCAGCAGTCTAACTGCAAGAGACACCTCGAACACTGAAGCTTTCTTT. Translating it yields CASSLTARDTSNTEAFF. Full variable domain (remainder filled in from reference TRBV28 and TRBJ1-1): DVKVTQSSRYLVKRTGEKVFLECVQDMDHENMFWYRQDPGLGLRLIYFSYDVKMKEKGDIPEGYSVSREKKERFSLILESASTNQTSMYLCASSLTARDTSNTEAFFGQGTRLTVV.

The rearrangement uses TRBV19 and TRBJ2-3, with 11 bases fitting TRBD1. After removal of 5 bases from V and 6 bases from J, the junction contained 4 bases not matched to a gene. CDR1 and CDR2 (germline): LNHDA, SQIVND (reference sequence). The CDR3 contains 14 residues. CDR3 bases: TGTGCCAGTAGTTTCCGGACAGGGGGCGATACGCAGTATTTT. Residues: CASSFRTGGDTQYF. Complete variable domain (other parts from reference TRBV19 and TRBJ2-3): DGGITQSPKYLFRKEGQNVTLSCEQNLNHDAMYWYRQDPGQGLRLIYYSQIVNDFQKGDIAEGYSVSREKKESFPLTVTSAQKNPTAFYLCASSFRTGGDTQYFGPGTRLTVL.